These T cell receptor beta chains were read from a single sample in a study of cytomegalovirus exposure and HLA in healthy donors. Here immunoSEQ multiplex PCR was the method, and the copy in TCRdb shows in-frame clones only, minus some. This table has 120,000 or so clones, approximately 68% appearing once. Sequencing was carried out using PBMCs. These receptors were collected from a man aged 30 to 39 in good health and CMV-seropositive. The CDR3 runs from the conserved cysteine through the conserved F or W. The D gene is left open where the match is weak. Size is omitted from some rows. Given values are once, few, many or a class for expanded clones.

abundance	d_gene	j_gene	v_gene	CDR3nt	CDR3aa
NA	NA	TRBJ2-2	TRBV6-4	TGTGCCAGCAGTGACTCAGGGGGAGTCGGCACCGGGGAGCTGTTTTTT	CASSDSGGVGTGELFF
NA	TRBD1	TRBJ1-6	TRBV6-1	TGTGCCAGCAGTGAAGCGTCCGGGACAGGGGCCTTCGTCTCCTATAATTCACCCCTCCACTTT	CASSEASGTGAFVSYNSPLHF
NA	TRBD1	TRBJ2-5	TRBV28	TGTGCCAGCAGTCACTTATTCTCCTCTCCAGGGGGCTCGGAGACCCAGTACTTC	CASSHLFSSPGGSETQYF
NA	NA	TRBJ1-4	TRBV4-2	TGTGCCAGCAGCCAACGAGCAGGGACAACTAATGAAAAACTGTTTTTT	CASSQRAGTTNEKLFF
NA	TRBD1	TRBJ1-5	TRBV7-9	TGTGCCAGCAGCCGCGGACAGGGGGATCAGCCCCAGCATTTT	CASSRGQGDQPQHF
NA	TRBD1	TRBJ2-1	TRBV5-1	TGCGCCAGCAGCTTGCGACAGGGTATCCACAATGAGCAGTTCTTC	CASSLRQGIHNEQFF
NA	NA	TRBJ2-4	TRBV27	TGTGCCAGCAGTTCGTCTCGAGACAGATATAAGTACTTC	CASSSSRDRYKYF
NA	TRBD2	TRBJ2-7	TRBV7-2	TGTGCCAGCAGTCCGGGCGGGAGCATCTCCTACGAGCAGTACTTC	CASSPGGSISYEQYF
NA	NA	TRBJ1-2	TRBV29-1	TGCAGCGCCCAGGTCCAGGCTAAGGGCTACACCTTC	CSAQVQAKGYTF
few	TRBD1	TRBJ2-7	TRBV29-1	TGCAGCGTCCAGACAGGGGACGAGCAGTACTTC	CSVQTGDEQYF
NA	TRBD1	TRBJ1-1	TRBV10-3	TGTGCCATCAGGGACAGGGGGCTCATGAACACTGAAGCTTTCTTT	CAIRDRGLMNTEAFF
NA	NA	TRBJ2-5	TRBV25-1	TGCTTCCCTAGAACACACCAAGAGACCCAGTACTTC	CFPRTHQETQYF
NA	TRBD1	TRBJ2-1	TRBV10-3	TGTGCCATCAGTGAGTCGGACAGGGGGCAAAGCAATGAGCAGTTCTTC	CAISESDRGQSNEQFF
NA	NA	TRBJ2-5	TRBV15	TGTGCCACCAGCAGAGATAATCTAGAGAAGGGGATGTTCCAAGAGACCCAGTACTTC	CATSRDNLEKGMFQETQYF
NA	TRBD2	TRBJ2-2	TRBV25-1	TGTGCCAGCTCCGGGACTAGCGGGAGGGAGCGAGCCGGGGAGCTGTTTTTT	CASSGTSGRERAGELFF
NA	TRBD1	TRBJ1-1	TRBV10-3	TGTGCCATCAGTACCCCAGTAGGGACAGGGAACACTGAAGCTTTCTTT	CAISTPVGTGNTEAFF
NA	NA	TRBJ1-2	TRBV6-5	TGTGCCAGCAGTTACCGACAGACTAACTATGGCTACACCTTC	CASSYRQTNYGYTF
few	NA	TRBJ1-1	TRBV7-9	TGTGCCAGCAGCATACAGGGTCCGAGCACTGAAGCTTTCTTT	CASSIQGPSTEAFF
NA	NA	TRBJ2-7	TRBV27	TGTGCCAGCAGTTTTGATAAGGTTACTAGCTCCTACGAGCAGTACTTC	CASSFDKVTSSYEQYF
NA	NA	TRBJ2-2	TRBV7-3	TGTGCCAGCAGCTTTAATCGTGATCGCGGGGGCGCCGACACCGGGGAGCTGTTTTTT	CASSFNRDRGGADTGELFF
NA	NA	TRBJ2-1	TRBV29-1	TGCAGCGTTGGAGGAGGGCGGAGCTCCTACAATGAGCAGTTCTTC	CSVGGGRSSYNEQFF
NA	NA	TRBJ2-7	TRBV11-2	TGTGCCAGCAGCTTAGGGTCAGACAGGCACGAGCAGTACTTC	CASSLGSDRHEQYF
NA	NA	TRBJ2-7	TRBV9	TGTGCCAGCAGCGTAGGGCAGGGAATATCCTACGAGCAGTACTTC	CASSVGQGISYEQYF
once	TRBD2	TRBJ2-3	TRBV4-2	TGTGCCAGCAGCCCGGGGCCAGCGGGAGGGCCTTTAGGCACAGATACGCAGTATTTT	CASSPGPAGGPLGTDTQYF
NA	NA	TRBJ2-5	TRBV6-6	TGTGCCAGCAGTATGGGTGGGGACTTGGAGACCCAGTACTTC	CASSMGGDLETQYF
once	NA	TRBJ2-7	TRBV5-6	TGTGCCAGCAGCCCGAGTCCGTTCTCCTACGAGCAGTACTTC	CASSPSPFSYEQYF
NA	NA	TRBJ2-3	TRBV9	TGTGCCAGCAGCGTAGTAAGCACAGATACGCAGTATTTT	CASSVVSTDTQYF
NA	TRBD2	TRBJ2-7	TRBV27	TGTGCCAGCAGTTTTGTCTCTAGCGGGTTATACGAGCAGTACTTC	CASSFVSSGLYEQYF
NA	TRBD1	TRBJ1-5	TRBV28	TGTGCCAGCAGCGGACAGGGATGGGGCAATCAGCCCCAGCATTTT	CASSGQGWGNQPQHF
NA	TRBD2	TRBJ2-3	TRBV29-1	TGCAGCGTTATCCAGCGGGAGGGTCCGGATACGCAGTATTTT	CSVIQREGPDTQYF
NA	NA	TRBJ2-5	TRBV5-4	TGTGCCAGCAGCCGTCGGGGTTACCAAGAGACCCAGTACTTC	CASSRRGYQETQYF
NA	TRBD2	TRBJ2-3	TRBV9	TGTGCCAGCAGCGTAGCCTTAGCGGGAGCTCAAGGCACAGATACGCAGTATTTT	CASSVALAGAQGTDTQYF
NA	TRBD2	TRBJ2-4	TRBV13	TGTGCCAGCAGCCACACTAGCGCCCTAGCCAAAAACATTCAGTACTTC	CASSHTSALAKNIQYF
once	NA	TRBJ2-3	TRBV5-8	TGTGCCAGCAGCCTGGACAGACCGATCACAGATACGCAGTATTTT	CASSLDRPITDTQYF
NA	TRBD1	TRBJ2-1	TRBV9	TGTGCCAGCAGCTCCCGACAGGGGGCATTAACTGAGCAGTTCTTC	CASSSRQGALTEQFF
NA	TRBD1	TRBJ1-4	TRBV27	TGTGCCAGCAGTCCATTCGGATTGGACAGGGGTAGAGAAAAACTGTTTTTT	CASSPFGLDRGREKLFF
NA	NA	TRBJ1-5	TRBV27	TGTGCCACCCGGACACTCCATAGCAATCAGCCCCAGCATTTT	CATRTLHSNQPQHF
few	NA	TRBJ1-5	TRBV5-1	TGCGCCAGCAGCTCAAACGGGATCAATCAGCCCCAGCATTTT	CASSSNGINQPQHF
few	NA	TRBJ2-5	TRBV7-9	TGTGCCAGCAGCCAGACGAGGTACCAAGAGACCCAGTACTTC	CASSQTRYQETQYF
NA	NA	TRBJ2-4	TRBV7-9	TGTGCCAGCAGCTTAGAACTGGGTCGGGACATTCAGTACTTC	CASSLELGRDIQYF
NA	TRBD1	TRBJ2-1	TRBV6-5	TGTGCCAGCAGTTACTCCGGGACAGGGACGAGGTTCTTC	CASSYSGTGTRFF